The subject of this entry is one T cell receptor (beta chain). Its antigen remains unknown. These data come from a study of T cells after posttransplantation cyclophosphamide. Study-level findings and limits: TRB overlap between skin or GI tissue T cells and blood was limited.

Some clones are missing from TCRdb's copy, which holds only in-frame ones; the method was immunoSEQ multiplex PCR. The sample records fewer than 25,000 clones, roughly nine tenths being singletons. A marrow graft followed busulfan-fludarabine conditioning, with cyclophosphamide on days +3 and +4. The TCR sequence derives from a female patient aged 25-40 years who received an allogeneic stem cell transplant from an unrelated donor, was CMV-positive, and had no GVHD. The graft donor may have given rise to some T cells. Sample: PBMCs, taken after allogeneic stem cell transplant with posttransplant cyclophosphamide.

The CDR3 sequence is CASRQRGITGELFF. CDR3 in DNA: TGTGCCAGCAGACAAAGGGGGATCACCGGGGAGCTGTTTTTT. The chain is built from TRBV6-9 and TRBJ2-2; tentative D call: TRBD1 (6 bases). CDR3 size: 14 residues. V lost 6 bases to trimming and J lost 4 bases, with 12 bases between them. The germline gives CDR1 MNHGY, CDR2 SVAAGI.